The source of this T cell receptor (beta chain) is a study of cytomegalovirus exposure and HLA in healthy donors (dated by TCRdb to 2016 to 2017). Notes on the research overall: The 500 to 800 repertoires of the first cohort and the roughly 120 validation repertoires were produced on the same platform, according to a later analysis. The study aimed to test whether cataloging public T cell receptors could reveal signatures of past pathogen exposure. A separate validation cohort of over 95 different subjects was used in addition to the roughly 700-subject first cohort. To predict cytomegalovirus infection status, the study brought together high-throughput TCR immunosequencing, statistical association of individual TCRs with disease status, and machine learning. Study-level results and caveats: It was suggested by the authors that the approach could potentially be generalized to other disease states and immunological phenotypes. In a later analysis, TCRs clustered in the first cohort were found to also tend to co-occur in the roughly 120 validation repertoires, with approximately 93% of cluster scores above 0. A few of the identified cytomegalovirus-associated TCR beta chains were confirmed in vitro to be specific for cytomegalovirus antigens. Cytomegalovirus status was reported to be diagnosed by the classifier with high specificity and sensitivity in both the original and validation cohorts. Most TCR sequences were observed very rarely across donors, whereas some public TCRs were present in many individuals. A later analysis had no HLA typing for the validation cohort, so co-occurrence there was scored across all 130 or so repertoires. In the study, around 150 TCR beta chains were listed as associated with cytomegalovirus.

Reading from cysteine to phenylalanine, the CDR3 counts 20 amino acids. Of the read, only the CDR3 DNA is kept; its 60 bases are in frame from base 1. Unmatched junction bases come to 10, with V trimmed by 2 bases and J by 0 bases. Reading the germline V gene (reference sequence) gives CDR1 GTSNPN and CDR2 SVGIG. Separate from the approximately 670-subject first cohort, the validation cohort of 120 subjects was the group to which the donors belonged. Worth noting for this clone: There is no known antigen for this receptor. Base qualities are not provided; no much larger clone lies one nucleotide away.

The library was produced with the immunoSEQ multiplex PCR assay. The original methods were these. A statistical classification framework was built to diagnose cytomegalovirus status from the catalog of TCR beta chain sequences. TCRdb mirrors the immuneACCESS table, restricted to in-frame sequences. Some clones are absent from its copies; in checked studies, under half trace to an unresolved V gene, and the reason for the others is unknown. That table supplies the V and J calls and clone size; D and trimming were determined from the DNA. Here the sample has tens of thousands of clones; approximately 96% occur a single time. The ten largest clonotypes hold approximately 0.91% of the sample.

Recombination connected TRBV30 to TRBJ2-2; a stretch of 15 junction bases matches TRBD2. The receptor was isolated from a young man in good health and CMV-seronegative. Sequencing was carried out using PBMCs. This receptor has the CDR3 CAWSTFLGLAGGPNTGELFF. The bases are TGTGCCTGGAGTACCTTCCTGGGACTAGCGGGGGGACCGAACACCGGGGAGCTGTTTTTT.